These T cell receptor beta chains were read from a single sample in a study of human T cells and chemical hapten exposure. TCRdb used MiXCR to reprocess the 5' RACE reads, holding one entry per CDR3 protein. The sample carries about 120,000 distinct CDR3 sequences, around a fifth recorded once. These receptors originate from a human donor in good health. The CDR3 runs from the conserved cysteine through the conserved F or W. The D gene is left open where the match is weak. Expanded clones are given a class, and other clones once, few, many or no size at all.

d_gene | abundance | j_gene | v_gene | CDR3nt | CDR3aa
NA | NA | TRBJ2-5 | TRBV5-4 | TGTGCCAGCAGCTTGGCCACTGGCGGTCCACAAGAGACCCAGTACTTC | CASSLATGGPQETQYF
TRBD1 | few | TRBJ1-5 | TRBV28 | TGTGCCAGCAGTTGGCCGGACAGGATCCCCAATCAGCCCCAGCATTTT | CASSWPDRIPNQPQHF
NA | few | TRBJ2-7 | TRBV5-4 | TGTGCCATCGGAGGATCCCTCCCTCGCGAGCAGTACTTC | CAIGGSLPREQYF
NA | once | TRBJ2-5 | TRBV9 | TGTGCCAGCAGCGAAACCCCACGCGGGCAAGAGACCCAGTACTTC | CASSETPRGQETQYF
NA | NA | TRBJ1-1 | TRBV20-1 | TGCAGTGCTTATAGGGGCTACGTGAACACTGAAGCTTTCTTT | CSAYRGYVNTEAFF
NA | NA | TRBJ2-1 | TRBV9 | TGTGCCAGCAGCGTAGGATGGGCTAGCGAGGCGGGGCAGTTCTTC | CASSVGWASEAGQFF
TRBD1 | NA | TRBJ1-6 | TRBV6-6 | TGTGCCAGCAGTCAGGGACAGGAAAATTCACCCCTCCACTTT | CASSQGQENSPLHF
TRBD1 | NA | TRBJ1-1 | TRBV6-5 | TGTGCCAGCCACTCCAGGGGGTCGGCTGAAGCTTTCTTT | CASHSRGSAEAFF
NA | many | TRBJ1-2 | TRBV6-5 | TGTGCCAGCAGTTTCCCACCGGGGCCGTTCTATGGCTACACCTTC | CASSFPPGPFYGYTF
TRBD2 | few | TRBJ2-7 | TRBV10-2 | TGCGCCAGCCAGACTAGCGGGAGGGGTGGAGAGCAGTACTTC | CASQTSGRGGEQYF
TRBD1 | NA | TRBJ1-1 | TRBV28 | TGTGCCAGCAGTTTACCACAGGGGAGGACTGAAGCTTTCTTT | CASSLPQGRTEAFF
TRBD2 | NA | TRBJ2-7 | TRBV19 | TGTGCCAGTAGTATTAGCGGGAGCTACGAGGAGTACTTC | CASSISGSYEEYF
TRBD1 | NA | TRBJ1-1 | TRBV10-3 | TGTGCCATCAGTGAGGACGACAGGGTCACTGAAGCTTTCTTT | CAISEDDRVTEAFF
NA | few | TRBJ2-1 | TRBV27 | TGTGCCAGCAGTTTATCGACCGTGAAAAGGCTACCCAGAGGCGATGAGCAGTTCTTC | CASSLSTVKRLPRGDEQFF
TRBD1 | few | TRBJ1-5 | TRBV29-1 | TGCAGCGTTGGGACAGGGGTTGGTCAGCCCCAGCATTTT | CSVGTGVGQPQHF
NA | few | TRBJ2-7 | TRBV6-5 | TGTGCCAGCAGTCTCCGACATCTCAGTCGGGAGCAGTACTTC | CASSLRHLSREQYF
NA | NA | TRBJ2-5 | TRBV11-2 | TGTGCCAGCAGCTTAGAGGTCTACGCTCAGGTGAACCAAGAGACCCAGTACTTC | CASSLEVYAQVNQETQYF
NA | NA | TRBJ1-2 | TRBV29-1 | TGCAGCGTTGAACAGGTCTATGGCTACACCTTC | CSVEQVYGYTF
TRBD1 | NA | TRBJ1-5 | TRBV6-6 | TGTGCCAGCAGCGCAGGGGGCGGTTACGTTCAGCCCCAGCATTTT | CASSAGGGYVQPQHF
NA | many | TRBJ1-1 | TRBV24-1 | TGTGCCACCAGGGGTCAGGGGGAAGCTTTCTTT | CATRGQGEAFF
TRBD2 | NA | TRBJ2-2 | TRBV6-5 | TGTGCCAGCAGTTGGCTAGCGGGATATTCTGGCGGGGAGCTGTTTTTT | CASSWLAGYSGGELFF
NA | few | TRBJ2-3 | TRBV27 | TGTGCCAGCAGTTTTGTGGGGGCGTCGGCAGATACGCAGTATTTT | CASSFVGASADTQYF
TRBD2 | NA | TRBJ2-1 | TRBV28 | TGTGCCAGCACCCACGTGCTAGCGGGAGAGGATGAGCAGTTCTTC | CASTHVLAGEDEQFF
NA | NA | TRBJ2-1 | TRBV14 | TGTGCCAGCAGCCAAAGGGGGATCGGTGCCACTCGCGATGAGCAGTTCTTC | CASSQRGIGATRDEQFF
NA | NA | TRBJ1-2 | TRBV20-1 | TGCAGTGCTAGAGAATCTGGGGTGGACTATGGCTACACCTTC | CSARESGVDYGYTF
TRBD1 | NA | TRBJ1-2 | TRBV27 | TGTGCCAGCAAAAAGGGGGCGTACTATGGCTACACCTTC | CASKKGAYYGYTF